This entry describes one T cell receptor beta chain. Produced via immunoSEQ multiplex PCR; TCRdb's table is partial and in-frame only. The sample records 87,000 or so clones, over 80% being singletons. This record comes from a study of blood T cell repertoires in COVID-19. Per germline, CDR1 SGDLS and CDR2 YYNGEE. V was trimmed by 4 bases and J by 9 bases, leaving 20 bases between them. The CDR3 extends over 16 amino acids. Sequencing was performed on peripheral blood. The sequence was obtained from a man older than 75 with acute or convalescent COVID-19. The chain joins TRBV9 to TRBJ1-6; D is possibly TRBD1 (6 bases). CDR3 protein: CASSPTVIQGSSPLHF. CDR3 coding DNA: TGTGCCAGCAGCCCGACGGTTATACAGGGATCTTCACCCCTCCACTTT.